The present TCR beta chain was sequenced within a study of T cells after yellow fever vaccination. TCRdb reanalysed the 5' RACE reads using MiXCR and keeps one entry per CDR3 protein. The data show approximately 510,000 distinct CDR3 sequences, just over 20% seen once. The source of this sequence is a man younger than 30 who received the YFV17D yellow fever vaccine. Sequenced here: PBMCs, sampled 20 to 25 days after the first yellow fever vaccination.

CDR3 region: CATSDSPLRGRYGYTF. CDR3 DNA: TGTGCCACCAGTGATTCCCCCCTCAGGGGCCGCTATGGCTACACCTTC. The chain joins TRBV24-1 to TRBJ1-2; D may be TRBD1 (6 bases). With 2 bases removed from V and 4 bases from J, the gap between germline ends came to 16 bases. The CDR3 runs to 16 residues. Germline V gives CDR1 KGHDR, CDR2 SFDVKD.